Shown below are 10 T cell receptor beta chains from a single sample sequenced in a study of T cell responses to AZD1222 COVID-19 vaccine. The assay was immunoSEQ multiplex PCR, and TCRdb's table has in-frame clones only and misses some. This table has 150,000 to 200,000 clones, 85% to 95% appearing once. The sample here was peripheral blood, taken 28 days after the second AZD1222 dose. The receptors stem from an adult who received the AZD1222 COVID-19 vaccine.

This chain's CDR3 is CASSPSGQGYYQPQHF. The CDR3 DNA is TGTGCCAGCAGCCCCTCGGGACAGGGCTATTATCAGCCCCAGCATTTT. The chain combines TRBV7-8 with TRBJ1-5; 9 positions match TRBD1. Germline V gene data show CDR1 as SGHVS and CDR2 as FQNEAQ. The CDR3 is made up of 16 amino acids. Trimming at V came to 5 bases and at J to 5 bases, leaving 10 bases not matched to a gene.

The CDR3 region is CASICHDINYGYTF. The CDR3 DNA reads as TGTGCCAGCATTTGCCATGACATAAACTATGGCTACACCTTC. The V gene is TRBV11-3, the J gene TRBJ1-2; no clear D gene. The CDR3 runs to 14 residues. The germline V gene has CDR1 SGHNT and CDR2 YENEEA. V shed 7 bases and J shed 2 bases, with 14 bases lying between them.

The chain combines TRBV9 with TRBJ1-5; D is unresolved. Germline CDR1 SGDLS, CDR2 YYNGEE. Trimming removed 0 bases from V and 3 bases from J, with 4 bases in between. The CDR3 loop spans 13 amino acids. The CDR3 DNA sequence: TGTGCCAGCAGCGTAGATCCCAATCAGCCCCAGCATTTT. As protein: CASSVDPNQPQHF. The variable domain in full, with the rest retrieved from reference TRBV9 and TRBJ1-5, is DSGVTQTPKHLITATGQRVTLRCSPRSGDLSVYWYQQSLDQGLQFLIQYYNGEERAKGNILERFSAQQFPDLHSELNLSSLELGDSALYFCASSVDPNQPQHFGDGTRLSIL.

The V call is TRBV9, the J call TRBJ2-5, with D hard to call. This CDR3 has 21 residues. V was clipped by 0 bases and J by 0 bases, with 27 bases between them. The V gene's germline CDR1 is SGDLS and CDR2 YYNGEE. CDR3 sequence reads: CASSVGSPTRGSPVNQETQYF. CDR3 in DNA: TGTGCCAGCAGCGTAGGGTCCCCGACAAGAGGCTCCCCAGTTAACCAAGAGACCCAGTACTTC.

The chain has TRBV4-2 and TRBJ1-1, with 8 bases that match TRBD1. Germline V gene data show CDR1 as LGHNA and CDR2 as YNFKEQ. V gave up 2 bases and J gave up 6 bases; unmatched junction bases: 14. The CDR3 is 17 amino acids. CDR3: CASSQPGQAHSGSEAFF. CDR3 coding DNA: TGTGCCAGCAGCCAACCGGGACAGGCCCATTCGGGGTCTGAAGCTTTCTTT.

This clone was detected once. The chain joins TRBV24-1 to TRBJ2-3; 13 bases agree with TRBD2. V lost 4 bases and J lost 5; bases outside the gene matches: 8. The germline CDR1 and CDR2 sequences are KGHDR and SFDVKD. The CDR3 runs 17 residues. The CDR3 DNA sequence: TGTGCCACCAGTGACCAAGGACTAGCGGGGGCCAGAGATACGCAGTATTTT. Encoded protein: CATSDQGLAGARDTQYF.

The chain links TRBV6-1 to TRBJ2-7, with D unresolved. This CDR3 spans 13 amino acids. Germline V gives CDR1 MNHNS, CDR2 SASEGT. The V gene lost 8 bases and the J gene lost 3 bases, with 14 bases spanning the gap. CDR3 protein: CASGRTVDYEQYF. CDR3 coding DNA: TGTGCCAGCGGAAGGACGGTGGACTACGAGCAGTACTTC.

This chain joins TRBV7-6 and TRBJ2-5, with 14 bases fitting TRBD2. V was clipped by 5 bases and J by 4 bases; unmatched bases: 6. CDR3 size: 16 residues. CDR1 SGHVS and CDR2 FNYEAQ come from the germline V gene. CDR3 region: CASSQTSGGARETQYF. The CDR3, as DNA: TGTGCCAGCAGCCAGACTAGCGGGGGGGCTAGAGAGACCCAGTACTTC.

The V gene is TRBV7-2, the J gene TRBJ2-7; TRBD1 matches at 7 bases. Per germline, CDR1 SGHTA and CDR2 FQGNSA. The CDR3 runs 13 residues. V lost 5 bases and J lost 2; bases outside the gene matches: 3. In nucleotides, the CDR3 is TGTGCCAGCAGCAAAGGGGGCCCCTACGAGCAGTACTTC. Translation gives CASSKGGPYEQYF. The full variable domain, completed using reference TRBV7-2 and TRBJ2-7, is GAGVSQSPSNKVTEKGKDVELRCDPISGHTALYWYRQSLGQGLEFLIYFQGNSAPDKSGLPSDRFSAERTGGSVSTLTIQRTQQEDSAVYLCASSKGGPYEQYFGPGTRLTVT.

The chain employs TRBV9 and TRBJ1-2; D is ambiguous. Trimming took off 4 bases at V and 1 base at J, with 17 bases between the two ends. Germline CDR1 reads SGDLS; CDR2 reads YYNGEE. This CDR3 contains 16 residues. CDR3 coding DNA: TGTGCCAGCAGCCCTCGCGGGGAATTACTTAACTATGGCTACACCTTC. Protein: CASSPRGELLNYGYTF.